This TCR beta chain was retrieved from a study of cytomegalovirus exposure and HLA in healthy donors (dated by TCRdb to between 2016 and 2019). At the level of the whole study: The roughly 700 repertoires of the first cohort and the roughly 110 validation repertoires were produced on the same platform, according to a later analysis. The aim of the study was to test whether cataloging public T cell receptors could identify signatures of past pathogen exposure. To predict cytomegalovirus infection status, the study brought together high-throughput TCR immunosequencing, statistical association of individual TCRs with disease status, and machine learning. In addition to the first cohort of roughly 670 subjects, a separate validation cohort of some 120 different subjects was used. What the work shows at the level of the full study, not this receptor alone: All 110 or so repertoires were used to score co-occurrence in the validation cohort in a later analysis, because that analysis had no HLA typing for the cohort. In vitro tests confirmed that a few of the cytomegalovirus-associated TCR beta chains recognize cytomegalovirus antigens. The classifier was reported to diagnose cytomegalovirus status with high specificity and sensitivity in both the original and validation cohorts. The authors suggested that the approach could potentially be generalized to other disease states and immunological phenotypes. Most TCR sequences were seen in very few donors, while some public TCRs were found in many individuals. In a later analysis, TCRs clustered in the first cohort were found to also tend to co-occur in the 120 or so validation repertoires, with 94% of cluster scores above 0. In the study, some 180 TCR beta chains were listed as associated with cytomegalovirus.

On this clone: Its antigen specificity is not known. No base quality values were provided; no much bigger clone lies one nucleotide off.

Libraries were built with the immunoSEQ multiplex PCR assay. The authors' analysis ran thus. A statistical classification framework was built for diagnosing cytomegalovirus status from the catalog of TCR beta chain sequences. Imported from immuneACCESS, the table was reduced by TCRdb to in-frame sequences with V and J called. These copies leave out some clones; in studies compared against another copy, an unresolved V gene accounts for under half, and the cause of the remainder is not known. D and trimming come from the DNA, and the V and J calls and clone size come from that table. Present in this sample are fewer than 250,000 clones, around nine tenths of which were seen just once. Jointly, the top ten make up approximately 2.5% of the sample. The donors belonged to the validation cohort of around 110 subjects, which was separate from the approximately 680-subject first cohort. The CDR3 holds 14 amino acids from the cysteine to the phenylalanine. Only the CDR3 DNA is retained, 42 bases long and in frame from the first base. CDR1 is given as MNHNS and CDR2 as SASEGT, both from the germline V gene. Trimming accounts for 7 bases at V and 4 bases at J, while the number of junction bases matched to no gene is 5.

This sequence was found in a man aged 18 to 35 in good health and CMV-seronegative. Material for sequencing was PBMCs. The chain is made from TRBV6-1 and TRBJ2-2, and 8 junction bases match TRBD2. The CDR3 has the sequence CASMIAGITGELFF. The DNA sequence is as follows: TGTGCCAGCATGATAGCGGGGATCACCGGGGAGCTGTTTTTT.